The rows below give T cell receptor beta chains drawn from one sample of a study of T cell repertoires in cytomegalovirus infection. MiXCR, run by TCRdb on the reads, gives a single entry per CDR3 protein. The sample holds roughly 640,000 distinct CDR3 sequences, 24% seen once. Sample: CD8+ T cells from PBMCs. The receptors come from a human donor in good health (CMV status not recorded). Some clones in this sample may be carry-over from other donors' samples. The CDR3 runs from the conserved cysteine through the conserved F or W. The order of the fields is V gene, D gene, J gene, clone size, CDR3 protein, CDR3 DNA. The D gene is left open where the match is weak. Size is omitted from some rows. Given values are once, few, many or a class for expanded clones.

V: TRBV6-5
D: TRBD2
J: TRBJ2-7
size: few
CDR3: CASRPTGTSEQYF
DNA: TGTGCCAGCAGGCCCACAGGGACTAGCGAGCAGTACTTC

V: TRBV5-5
D: NA
J: TRBJ2-5
size: NA
CDR3: CASSAPGQPLAQYF
DNA: TGTGCCAGCAGCGCCCCAGGACAGCCCCTGGCCCAGTACTTC

V: TRBV20-1
D: TRBD1
J: TRBJ2-1
size: NA
CDR3: CSARTGSSYNEQFF
DNA: TGCAGTGCTAGGACAGGGTCTTCCTACAATGAGCAGTTCTTC

V: TRBV12-3/TRBV12-4
D: TRBD2
J: TRBJ2-1
size: many
CDR3: CASSRTSGGAHEQFF
DNA: TGTGCCAGCAGCCGGACTAGCGGGGGGGCCCATGAGCAGTTCTTC

V: TRBV20-1
D: NA
J: TRBJ2-5
size: few
CDR3: CSARDIGEETQYF
DNA: TGCAGTGCTAGGGATATTGGGGAAGAGACCCAGTACTTC

V: TRBV10-3
D: NA
J: TRBJ1-1
size: NA
CDR3: CATTSLGESEAEAFF
DNA: TGTGCCACCACTTCGCTGGGCGAGTCAGAAGCTGAAGCTTTCTTT

V: TRBV6-2/TRBV6-3
D: NA
J: TRBJ1-1
size: NA
CDR3: CASSSDGPEAFF
DNA: TGTGCCAGCAGTTCGGACGGACCTGAAGCTTTCTTT

V: TRBV6-5
D: NA
J: TRBJ2-1
size: NA
CDR3: CASSRGDTSYNEQFF
DNA: TGTGCCAGCAGTCGAGGGGATACCTCCTACAATGAGCAGTTCTTC

V: TRBV29-1
D: TRBD1
J: TRBJ2-2
size: NA
CDR3: CSVRDRTTGELFF
DNA: TGCAGCGTCCGGGACAGAACCACCGGGGAGCTGTTTTTT

V: TRBV28
D: TRBD1
J: TRBJ1-6
size: NA
CDR3: CASSYDRVRAPLHF
DNA: TGTGCCAGCAGCTATGACAGGGTGAGGGCACCCCTCCACTTT

V: TRBV20-1
D: NA
J: TRBJ2-4
size: NA
CDR3: CSARAPKKAKNIQYF
DNA: TGCAGTGCTAGAGCCCCTAAGAAGGCCAAAAACATTCAGTACTTC

V: TRBV15
D: NA
J: TRBJ2-1
size: NA
CDR3: CATSSPDGNYNEQFF
DNA: TGTGCCACCAGCAGCCCGGACGGAAACTACAATGAGCAGTTCTTC

V: TRBV12-3/TRBV12-4
D: TRBD2
J: TRBJ2-7
size: many
CDR3: CASSSLGTSGYYEQYF
DNA: TGTGCCAGCAGTTCCTTAGGGACTAGCGGGTACTACGAGCAGTACTTC